What follows are 29 T cell receptor beta chains derived from one specimen sequenced in a study of blood T cell repertoires in COVID-19 (dated by TCRdb to 2020 to 2022). The library was produced with the immunoSEQ multiplex PCR assay. Held by TCRdb, this immuneACCESS table contains in-frame sequences only and omits some clones. Under half of the omission traces to an unresolved V gene where checked; the cause of the rest is unknown. For this sample there are under 300,000 clones; more than 70% appear just once. The top ten clonotypes cover approximately 2.3% of the sample. The sample was PBMCs or T cells enriched from blood (not recorded which). The receptors shown here come from a woman aged 40 to 50 with acute COVID-19.

The chain carries TRBV19 and TRBJ1-5, with 9 bases aligning to TRBD1. The CDR3 sequence is 15 residues long. From germline, CDR1 is LNHDA and CDR2 SQIVND (reference sequence). Losses at the gene ends were 7 bases for V and 6 bases for J; bases not matched to a gene: 10. CDR3 nucleotide sequence: TGTGCCAGTATACCAACAGGGGGCGCGGGTCAGCCCCAGCATTTT. As protein: CASIPTGGAGQPQHF.

The chain joins TRBV19 to TRBJ2-6; TRBD1 agrees at 10 bases. The CDR3 spans 18 residues. V was clipped by 3 bases and J by 0 bases; unmatched bases: 5. CDR1 LNHDA and CDR2 SQIVND come from the germline V gene (reference sequence). CDR3 region: CASSILGTGVSGANVLTF. As DNA, the CDR3 is TGTGCCAGTAGTATTCTAGGGACAGGGGTCTCTGGGGCCAACGTCCTGACTTTC. The full variable domain, with the rest looked up from reference TRBV19 and TRBJ2-6, is DGGITQSPKYLFRKEGQNVTLSCEQNLNHDAMYWYRQDPGQGLRLIYYSQIVNDFQKGDIAEGYSVSREKKESFPLTVTSAQKNPTAFYLCASSILGTGVSGANVLTFGAGSRLTVL.

The chain is built from TRBV12-5 and TRBJ2-7; D is ambiguous. The V and J ends lost 1 base and 2 bases respectively, with 9 bases between them. This CDR3 comprises 14 residues. CDR1 and CDR2 (germline): LGHNT, FRNRAP. This CDR3 is CASGLDLPTYEQYF. CDR3 nucleotides: TGTGCTAGTGGTTTGGATCTTCCTACCTACGAGCAGTACTTC.

The rearrangement joins TRBV9 to TRBJ2-3; 8 bases match TRBD2. This CDR3 has 16 residues. Trimming took 1 base from V and 2 from J; bases not matched to a gene: 6. CDR1 and CDR2 from the germline V gene are SGDLS and YYNGEE. The CDR3 loop reads CASSVITSGHTDTQYF. CDR3 sequence (DNA): TGTGCCAGCAGCGTAATTACTAGCGGTCACACAGATACGCAGTATTTT.

CDR3 region: CASSTGTALAKNIQYF. As DNA, the CDR3 is TGTGCCAGTAGTACGGGGACTGCCCTAGCCAAAAACATTCAGTACTTC. The rearrangement joins TRBV19 to TRBJ2-4; tentatively, D is TRBD2 (6 bases). The CDR3 is made up of 16 amino acids. Germline V CDR1 and CDR2: LNHDA, SQIVND (reference sequence). V gave up 4 bases and J gave up 0 bases, with 13 bases separating them.

This clone was seen just once. The chain uses TRBV30 and TRBJ1-2, with a possible D match to TRBD1 (6 bases). This CDR3 is 13 amino acids long. The V end lost 0 bases, the J end lost 7 bases, and 12 bases lay between the germline ends. Per the germline V gene, CDR1 is GTSNPN and CDR2 is SVGIG (reference sequence). CDR3 protein: CAWSVQGHSGYTF. Here the CDR3 DNA reads TGTGCCTGGAGTGTGCAGGGGCATTCTGGCTACACCTTC.

This clone is a singleton in its sample. The chain is built from TRBV30 and TRBJ1-2, with TRBD1 matching 8 bases. With V trimmed by 2 bases and J by 6 bases, 5 bases remained unmatched. The germline CDR1 and CDR2 sequences are GTSNPN and SVGIG (reference sequence). The CDR3 consists of 13 residues. The CDR3 sequence: CAWSPTGGNGYTF. In DNA, the CDR3 is TGTGCCTGGAGTCCCACAGGGGGAAATGGCTACACCTTC.

The chain links TRBV6-2 or TRBV6-3 to TRBJ1-5; 7 bases line up with TRBD1. CDR1 and CDR2 from the germline V gene are MNHEY and SVGEGT. Unmatched junction bases numbered 7, after V lost 6 bases and J lost 5 bases. The CDR3 is 14 residues long. Here the CDR3 reads CASSRGQAHQPQHF. The CDR3 DNA sequence: TGTGCCAGCAGCCGCGGACAGGCCCATCAGCCCCAGCATTTT.

The chain is built from TRBV2 and TRBJ1-4, with 7 bases fitting TRBD1. The germline V gene encodes CDR1 SNHLY and CDR2 FYNNEI. The CDR3 totals 14 residues. V shed 4 bases and J 5 bases; nucleotides not matched to a gene: 4. The CDR3 sequence is CASSARGQNEKLFF. The CDR3, as DNA: TGTGCCAGCAGTGCAAGGGGGCAGAATGAAAAACTGTTTTTT. The full variable domain, completed using reference TRBV2 and TRBJ1-4, is EPEVTQTPSHQVTQMGQEVILRCVPISNHLYFYWYRQILGQKVEFLVSFYNNEISEKSEIFDDQFSVERPDGSNFTLKIRSTKLEDSAMYFCASSARGQNEKLFFGSGTQLSVL.

The chain links TRBV2 to TRBJ1-5; TRBD1 agrees at 7 bases. There are 16 residues in the CDR3. Per the germline V gene, CDR1 is SNHLY and CDR2 is FYNNEI. Germline trimming cut 8 bases from V and 1 base from J; bases unmatched to any gene: 11. The CDR3 sequence is CASASGGRLSNQPQHF. The CDR3 DNA is TGTGCCAGCGCGTCAGGGGGAAGGTTGAGCAATCAGCCCCAGCATTTT. Drawing the rest from reference TRBV2 and TRBJ1-5, the complete variable domain is EPEVTQTPSHQVTQMGQEVILRCVPISNHLYFYWYRQILGQKVEFLVSFYNNEISEKSEIFDDQFSVERPDGSNFTLKIRSTKLEDSAMYFCASASGGRLSNQPQHFGDGTRLSIL.

This clone is a singleton in its sample. V gene TRBV30 combines with J gene TRBJ2-6; 9 nucleotides align to TRBD1. J lost 0 bases, V lost 3 bases, and 9 bases had no gene match. The CDR3 runs 18 residues. Germline-derived CDR1 and CDR2 are GTSNPN and SVGIG (reference sequence). The CDR3, as DNA: TGTGCCTGGAGCCACACAGGGGGCGAACTCTCTGGGGCCAACGTCCTGACTTTC. It specifies CAWSHTGGELSGANVLTF.

The chain carries TRBV11-3 and TRBJ1-2; D uncertain. The V gene's germline CDR1 is SGHNT and CDR2 YENEEA. This CDR3 has 13 residues. V was clipped by 2 bases and J by 4 bases, with 8 bases between them. The CDR3 DNA sequence: TGTGCCAGCAGCTTAAGCGGAAGCTATGGCTACACCTTC. This translates into CASSLSGSYGYTF.

The CDR3 DNA reads TGTGCCAGCAGTTTATCGGGGCAGGGATTCTACGAGCAGTACTTC. Amino acid sequence: CASSLSGQGFYEQYF. The chain has TRBV27 and TRBJ2-7, with D possibly TRBD1 on 5 matching bases. Germline CDR1 reads MNHEY; CDR2 reads SMNVEV (reference sequence). The CDR3 extends over 15 amino acids. Trimming removed 0 bases from V and 3 bases from J, with 12 bases in between.

The V gene is TRBV5-4, the J gene TRBJ2-6; tentative D call: TRBD1 (5 bases). The CDR3 spans 17 residues. Germline V lookup: CDR1 SGHNT, CDR2 YYREEE (reference sequence). The germline V and J ends were trimmed by 0 bases and 0 bases, with 10 bases remaining between them. Here the CDR3 DNA reads TGTGCCAGCAGCTTGGCAGGGCTATCCTCTGGGGCCAACGTCCTGACTTTC. Residues: CASSLAGLSSGANVLTF.

V and J are TRBV2 and TRBJ1-3; 8 bases are shared with TRBD1. CDR1 is SNHLY, CDR2 FYNNEI, per germline. The V and J ends lost 6 bases and 3 bases, in that order; junction bases with no gene match: 7. This CDR3 has 15 residues. CDR3 region: CASRATGEGGNTIYF. The CDR3 coding sequence is TGTGCCAGCAGGGCGACAGGGGAAGGTGGAAACACCATATATTTT.

The chain links TRBV6-2 or TRBV6-3 to TRBJ2-1, with 8 bases fitting TRBD1. This CDR3 has 16 amino acids. The germline CDR1 and CDR2 sequences are MNHEY and SVGEGT. V dropped 1 base and J dropped 7; count of bases not matched to a gene: 9. The CDR3 DNA reads TGTGCCAGCAGTTACTGGGGGACAGGACTAAGGAATGAGCAGTTCTTC. This translates into CASSYWGTGLRNEQFF.

J is TRBJ2-2 and V is TRBV7-2, with TRBD2 matching 7 bases. The CDR3 has 18 residues. The V and J ends lost 3 bases and 2 bases, in that order; junction bases with no gene match: 12. The germline CDR1 and CDR2 sequences are SGHTA and FQGNSA. The DNA for the CDR3 is TGTGCCAGCAGCTTGAAGCATCGTGGGACTACTAACACCGGGGAGCTGTTTTTT. It specifies CASSLKHRGTTNTGELFF. The full variable domain, with the rest looked up from reference TRBV7-2 and TRBJ2-2, is GAGVSQSPSNKVTEKGKDVELRCDPISGHTALYWYRQSLGQGLEFLIYFQGNSAPDKSGLPSDRFSAERTGGSVSTLTIQRTQQEDSAVYLCASSLKHRGTTNTGELFFGEGSRLTVL.

The chain recombines TRBV6-5 with TRBJ2-3; 7 bases agree with TRBD1. With V trimmed by 6 bases and J by 5 bases, 11 bases remained unmatched. In germline, CDR1 is MNHEY, CDR2 SVGAGI. The CDR3 contains 15 residues. CDR3 sequence: CASSREMTGRDTQYF. For the CDR3, the DNA is TGTGCCAGCAGCCGAGAAATGACAGGGAGAGATACGCAGTATTTT.

The rearrangement links TRBV29-1 to TRBJ2-1, with 13 bases matching TRBD2. Germline CDR1 SQVTM, CDR2 ANQGSEA. The V segment lost 5 bases and the J segment 9 bases; nucleotides outside the gene matches: 13. CDR3 size: 16 residues. CDR3 loop: CSVRPGLAGRVGEQFF. DNA of the CDR3: TGCAGCGTTCGCCCGGGACTAGCGGGGAGGGTCGGTGAGCAGTTCTTC.

V usage is TRBV6-2 or TRBV6-3 and J usage is TRBJ2-7, with 10 bases fitting TRBD2. Germline CDR1 MNHEY, CDR2 SVGEGT. The CDR3 is 14 residues long. The junction had 7 bases not matched to a gene; V was cut back by 5 bases and J by 6 bases. CDR3 DNA: TGTGCCAGCAGTCGGGCTAGCGGGGGACGCGAGCAGTACTTC. It specifies CASSRASGGREQYF.

The chain links TRBV2 to TRBJ2-5; a weak D match, TRBD1 (7 bases). This CDR3 region has 15 residues. Trimming pared 5 bases from V and 3 bases from J, leaving 16 bases between. Germline V CDR1 and CDR2: SNHLY, FYNNEI. In DNA form, the CDR3 reads TGTGCCAGCAGTTCGCAGGGGGGCAGGGAAGAGACCCAGTACTTC. It specifies CASSSQGGREETQYF.

This chain connects TRBV7-9 to TRBJ1-2, with TRBD1 as a possible D gene (5 bases). This CDR3 spans 13 amino acids. V was clipped by 4 bases and J by 4 bases, with 10 bases between them. Germline assignment: CDR1 SEHNR and CDR2 FQNEAQ (reference sequence). This CDR3 reads CASSSTGGYGYTF. CDR3 bases: TGTGCCAGCAGCTCTACGGGGGGCTATGGCTACACCTTC.

The chain couples TRBV4-2 to TRBJ1-1; possibly TRBD1 for D (6 bases). V was trimmed by 1 base and J by 4 bases, leaving 16 bases between them. CDR3 size: 16 residues. Per the germline V gene, CDR1 is LGHNA and CDR2 is YNFKEQ. The CDR3, as DNA: TGTGCCAGCAGCCAAGGATCTCCAGGGGACATCACTGAAGCTTTCTTT. It specifies CASSQGSPGDITEAFF.

The chain joins TRBV7-2 to TRBJ1-1; D is possibly TRBD1 (5 bases). CDR1 is SGHTA, CDR2 FQGNSA, per germline. V was trimmed by 0 bases and J by 10 bases, leaving 12 bases between them. CDR3 length: 13 amino acids. CDR3 sequence: CASSLALMGGAFF. CDR3 coding DNA: TGTGCCAGCAGCTTAGCGCTAATGGGGGGAGCTTTCTTT. The variable domain in full, completed from reference TRBV7-2 and TRBJ1-1, reads GAGVSQSPSNKVTEKGKDVELRCDPISGHTALYWYRQSLGQGLEFLIYFQGNSAPDKSGLPSDRFSAERTGGSVSTLTIQRTQQEDSAVYLCASSLALMGGAFFGQGTRLTVV.

CDR3 residues: CASSLVSGETQYF. As DNA, the CDR3 is TGTGCCAGCAGTTTAGTGTCGGGAGAGACCCAGTACTTC. The chain combines TRBV12-3 or TRBV12-4 with TRBJ2-5, with D unclear. Trimming removed 1 base at V and 4 bases at J, with 7 bases between. The CDR3 contains 13 residues.

The chain carries TRBV6-5 and TRBJ2-1; a possible D gene is TRBD2 (6 bases). Germline V CDR1 and CDR2: MNHEY, SVGAGI. The length of the CDR3 is 12 residues. The ends were cut back, 8 bases at V and 10 bases at J, with 15 bases in the middle. The CDR3 protein is CASPLPLAEQFF. CDR3 nucleotide sequence: TGTGCCAGCCCCCTCCCGCTAGCGGAGCAGTTCTTC.

The chain joins TRBV9 to TRBJ2-1; 10 bases line up with TRBD2. Germline V gene data show CDR1 as SGDLS and CDR2 as YYNGEE. The CDR3 runs 16 residues. V lost 0 bases to trimming and J lost 9 bases; unmatched junction nucleotides: 9. Written as DNA, the CDR3 is TGTGCCAGCAGCGTAGCTACGGGACTAGCGATAAGTGAGCAGTTCTTC. This encodes CASSVATGLAISEQFF. The full variable domain, with the rest looked up from reference TRBV9 and TRBJ2-1, is DSGVTQTPKHLITATGQRVTLRCSPRSGDLSVYWYQQSLDQGLQFLIQYYNGEERAKGNILERFSAQQFPDLHSELNLSSLELGDSALYFCASSVATGLAISEQFFGPGTRLTVL.

V gene TRBV16 combines with J gene TRBJ2-1; TRBD1 matches 7 bases. V shed 2 bases and J 1 base; nucleotides not matched to a gene: 8. The CDR3 has 17 amino acids. The germline V gene has CDR1 KGHSY and CDR2 FQNENV. CDR3 in amino acids: CASSQGQGVVSYNEQFF. In DNA, the CDR3 is TGTGCCAGCAGCCAAGGGCAGGGGGTGGTTTCCTACAATGAGCAGTTCTTC.

The J gene is TRBJ2-1, the V gene TRBV30; TRBD2 matches at 7 bases. The J segment lost 2 bases and the V segment lost 3 bases, leaving 1 base of the junction unmatched. Germline loops: CDR1 GTSNPN, CDR2 SVGIG (reference sequence). CDR3 size: 13 residues. CDR3 sequence: CAWRAGTYNEQFF. CDR3 DNA sequence: TGTGCCTGGAGAGCGGGGACCTACAATGAGCAGTTCTTC.